These 21 T cell receptor beta chains came from one sample sequenced in a study of blood T cell repertoires in COVID-19. The method was immunoSEQ multiplex PCR; TCRdb's version includes in-frame clones alone and lacks a portion of them. The sample includes tens of thousands of clones, approximately 80% of them seen just once. Specimen: peripheral blood. These receptors were obtained from a man aged 50-59 years with acute or convalescent COVID-19.

The chain carries TRBV5-1 and TRBJ2-3; 11 positions agree with TRBD2. This CDR3 is 17 amino acids long. CDR1 is SGHRS and CDR2 is YFSETQ in the germline V gene. The V segment lost 1 base and the J segment 3 bases; nucleotides outside the gene matches: 7. CDR3 sequence: CASSLLISGRGTDTQYF. The CDR3 DNA sequence: TGCGCCAGCAGCTTGTTGATTAGCGGGAGGGGGACAGATACGCAGTATTTT.

The chain combines TRBV6-2 or TRBV6-3 with TRBJ1-2, with D unclear. The CDR3 is 13 residues long. The V and J ends lost 2 bases and 3 bases respectively, with 7 bases between them. The germline V gene has CDR1 MNHEY and CDR2 SVGEGT. The DNA of the CDR3 is TGTGCCAGCAGTTACCGGTTGCACTATGGCTACACCTTC. Translating it yields CASSYRLHYGYTF.

The chain joins TRBV5-4 to TRBJ2-5, with D possibly matching TRBD2 (6 bases). The CDR3 sequence is 15 residues long. CDR1 and CDR2 (germline): SGHNT, YYREEE (reference sequence). Trimming removed 2 bases from V and 5 bases from J, with 16 bases in between. Here the CDR3 DNA reads TGTGCCAGCAGCTTTGAGGACGGGACTTGGGAGACCCAGTACTTC. Translated, it gives CASSFEDGTWETQYF. The complete variable domain, with remaining parts taken from reference TRBV5-4 and TRBJ2-5, reads ETGVTQSPTHLIKTRGQQVTLRCSSQSGHNTVSWYQQALGQGPQFIFQYYREEENGRGNFPPRFSGLQFPNYSSELNVNALELDDSALYLCASSFEDGTWETQYFGPGTRLLVL.

The V call is TRBV19, the J call TRBJ1-2, with 10 bases identical to TRBD1. The junction had 5 bases not matched to a gene; V was cut back by 5 bases and J by 8 bases. Germline V gene data show CDR1 as LNHDA and CDR2 as SQIVND (reference sequence). The CDR3 is 13 residues long. The CDR3 sequence: CASSPTGGEGYTF. CDR3 DNA sequence: TGTGCCAGTAGTCCGACAGGGGGCGAGGGCTACACCTTC.

The chain couples TRBV5-1 to TRBJ1-5; D is ambiguous. Trimming took 0 bases from V and 6 from J, leaving 13 bases between them. Germline-derived CDR1 and CDR2 are SGHRS and YFSETQ. This CDR3 spans 15 amino acids. CDR3 region: CASSLDGSQTQPQHF. The CDR3 DNA reads TGCGCCAGCAGCTTGGATGGGAGCCAGACTCAGCCCCAGCATTTT.

This clone occurred once. V and J are TRBV28 and TRBJ1-2, with 10 nucleotides matching TRBD1. Trimming cost V 10 bases and J 5 bases; bases outside gene matches: 7. Germline V gives CDR1 MDHEN, CDR2 SYDVKM. This CDR3 region has 13 residues. For the CDR3, the DNA is TGTGCCATCCGACAGGGGGCTTGGTATGGCTACACCTTC. Translation gives CAIRQGAWYGYTF.

The chain has TRBV9 and TRBJ2-2; 7 positions agree with TRBD1. The germline V gene encodes CDR1 SGDLS and CDR2 YYNGEE. V lost 4 bases and J lost 0; bases outside the gene matches: 6. CDR3 size: 16 residues. The CDR3 region has the DNA TGTGCCAGCAGCACAGACAGGGTCGCGAACACCGGGGAGCTGTTTTTT. This encodes CASSTDRVANTGELFF. Together with reference TRBV9 and TRBJ2-2, the CDR3 gives the full variable domain: DSGVTQTPKHLITATGQRVTLRCSPRSGDLSVYWYQQSLDQGLQFLIQYYNGEERAKGNILERFSAQQFPDLHSELNLSSLELGDSALYFCASSTDRVANTGELFFGEGSRLTVL.

V gene TRBV7-8 combines with J gene TRBJ2-7; no reliable D call. This CDR3 is 14 amino acids long. CDR1 is SGHVS, CDR2 FQNEAQ, per germline. V was shortened by 0 bases and J by 0 bases, with 6 bases between the two germline ends. CDR3 nucleotides: TGTGCCAGCAGCTTAGCGAGCCACTCCTACGAGCAGTACTTC. Residues: CASSLASHSYEQYF.

This clone was seen a handful of times. V gene TRBV10-3 combines with J gene TRBJ2-7; TRBD2 matches 14 bases. The length of the CDR3 is 13 residues. The germline V gene has CDR1 ENHRY and CDR2 SYGVKD. CDR3 nucleotide sequence: TGTGCTACCGGGACTAGCGGGGGCTACGAGCAGTACTTC. Translated, it gives CATGTSGGYEQYF.

This clone has just a few counts. A junction end diverges from the germline sequence, so it may reflect a read error. The chain employs TRBV10-1 and TRBJ2-7, with 7 bases matching TRBD1. In germline, CDR1 is WNHNN, CDR2 SYGVQD (reference sequence). The CDR3 is 12 residues long. The CDR3 reads CASSESEAARGF. For the CDR3, the DNA is TGCGCCAGCAGTGAGTCGGAAGCCGCCAGGGGGTTC.

The chain couples TRBV29-1 to TRBJ1-4; D unresolved. V was cut by 3 bases and J by 10 bases, with 9 bases left in between. This CDR3 spans 11 amino acids. The germline V gene has CDR1 SQVTM and CDR2 ANQGSEA. In DNA form, the CDR3 reads TGCAGCGTTGAGGGCAGCGGAAAACTGTTTTTT. Translating gives CSVEGSGKLFF.

The chain couples TRBV7-8 to TRBJ2-3; 11 nucleotides line up with TRBD2. Germline trimming cut 1 base from V and 2 bases from J; bases unmatched to any gene: 2. This CDR3 contains 16 residues. The germline CDR1 and CDR2 sequences are SGHVS and FQNEAQ. The DNA of the CDR3 is TGTGCCAGCAGCTTAGTTAGCGGGGGGGCCACAGATACGCAGTATTTT. It specifies CASSLVSGGATDTQYF.

The V and J genes are TRBV9 and TRBJ2-5; 8 nucleotides align to TRBD2. Germline CDR1 and CDR2: SGDLS and YYNGEE. Trimming cost V 3 bases and J 4 bases; bases outside gene matches: 8. This CDR3 region has 15 residues. The CDR3 loop is CASSGSGGGIETQYF. The CDR3 DNA is TGTGCCAGCAGCGGAAGCGGGGGCGGTATAGAGACCCAGTACTTC.

Of note for this clone: The junction shows a germline mismatch at one end, possibly a read error. V gene TRBV19 combines with J gene TRBJ2-2; TRBD1 matches 9 bases. Per germline, CDR1 LNHDA and CDR2 SQIVND (reference sequence). The CDR3 is 15 amino acids. The CDR3 DNA sequence: TGTGCCAGTAAACTACAGGGGGCGGACCCCGGGGAGCTGCTTTTT. Amino acid sequence: CASKLQGADPGELLF.

V gene TRBV19 combines with J gene TRBJ2-7; 11 bases fit TRBD1. Germline V gene lookup returns CDR1 LNHDA and CDR2 SQIVND (reference sequence). V was clipped by 4 bases and J by 5 bases; unmatched bases: 10. The CDR3 contains 16 residues. The CDR3 spells CASSNALGQGGHEQYF. DNA of the CDR3: TGTGCCAGTAGTAACGCCCTGGGACAGGGGGGCCACGAGCAGTACTTC.

The rearrangement joins TRBV5-1 to TRBJ2-1, with D possibly matching TRBD2 (5 bases). V was trimmed by 7 bases and J by 4 bases, leaving 15 bases between them. There are 14 residues in the CDR3. Germline V CDR1 and CDR2: SGHRS, YFSETQ. CDR3 loop: CASRGSSSYNEQFF. The CDR3 DNA follows: TGCGCCAGCCGAGGTTCTAGCTCTTACAATGAGCAGTTCTTC.

Concerning this clone itself: Other nucleotide sequences from this sample produce the same CDR3. The chain joins TRBV30 to TRBJ2-6, with D perhaps matching TRBD1 (6 bases). V was clipped by 1 base and J by 0 bases, with 10 bases between them. There are 16 residues in the CDR3. The V gene's germline CDR1 is GTSNPN and CDR2 SVGIG (reference sequence). CDR3 protein: CAWSGQAVSGANVLTF. The DNA of the CDR3 is TGTGCCTGGAGTGGACAGGCCGTCTCTGGGGCCAACGTCCTGACTTTC.

A word on this clone: Other nucleotide sequences from this sample produce the same CDR3. The genes are TRBV18 and TRBJ2-5; TRBD1 aligns across 8 bases. V lost 2 bases, J lost 5 bases, and 1 base stayed unmatched. Germline V gene sequence: CDR1 KGHSH, CDR2 LQKENI. CDR3 length equals 13 residues. The CDR3 DNA reads TGTGCCAGCTCACCAGGGGACAGGGAGACCCAGTACTTC. Translation gives CASSPGDRETQYF.

This sequence joins TRBV28 and TRBJ2-2, with 9 bases aligning to TRBD2. J lost 5 bases, V lost 7 bases, and 20 bases had no gene match. Germline-derived CDR1 and CDR2 are MDHEN and SYDVKM. There are 19 residues in the CDR3. The CDR3 loop reads CASTLISSGMTSETGELFF. CDR3 nucleotides: TGTGCCAGCACCCTTATTTCTAGCGGGATGACTTCGGAGACCGGGGAGCTGTTTTTT.

This clone was observed a few times. Additional DNA sequences in this sample encode the identical CDR3. The rearrangement joins TRBV29-1 to TRBJ2-2; 8 bases match TRBD2. This CDR3 comprises 16 residues. Looked up from germline, CDR1 is SQVTM and CDR2 is ANQGSEA. V shed 6 bases and J 5 bases; nucleotides not matched to a gene: 14. The CDR3 loop reads CSVHPPGGAGTGELFF. CDR3 DNA sequence: TGCAGCGTGCACCCACCGGGGGGGGCGGGTACCGGGGAGCTGTTTTTT.

V usage is TRBV28 and J usage is TRBJ2-1; D remains ambiguous. Trimming removed 5 bases from V and 9 bases from J, with 17 bases in between. CDR1 is MDHEN and CDR2 is SYDVKM in the germline V gene. The CDR3 covers 14 residues. As DNA, the CDR3 is TGTGCCAGCAGTATTGCGGATTGGAGTACTGAGCAGTTCTTC. Translating it yields CASSIADWSTEQFF. Filled out from reference TRBV28 and TRBJ2-1, the complete variable domain reads DVKVTQSSRYLVKRTGEKVFLECVQDMDHENMFWYRQDPGLGLRLIYFSYDVKMKEKGDIPEGYSVSREKKERFSLILESASTNQTSMYLCASSIADWSTEQFFGPGTRLTVL.